The 14 T cell receptor beta chains in this list originate from one sample, sequenced in a study of cytomegalovirus exposure and HLA in healthy donors. Vbeta (60) and Jbeta (13) primers were used in the PCR. The repertoire was sequenced with immunoSEQ multiplex PCR; TCRdb's copy has only in-frame clones and lacks some. The sample consists of 190,000 or so clones, 80% of them appearing once. Sequences were obtained from PBMCs. These receptors all come from a boy aged 5-17 years in good health and CMV-seronegative.

The rearrangement uses TRBV6-5 and TRBJ2-5; no firm D call. This CDR3 contains 15 residues. With 6 bases removed from V and 5 bases from J, the gap between germline ends came to 19 bases. Germline CDR1 reads MNHEY; CDR2 reads SVGAGI. As DNA, the CDR3 is TGTGCCAGCAGCCCAGTGTCGGGTGGTCGGGAGACCCAGTACTTC. Its translation: CASSPVSGGRETQYF.

The chain uses TRBV28 and TRBJ2-3, with 11 nucleotides matching TRBD2. This CDR3 comprises 15 residues. J was trimmed by 2 bases and V by 3 bases; bases with no gene match: 1. Germline loops: CDR1 MDHEN, CDR2 SYDVKM. The CDR3 region is CASSLTSGDTDTQYF. The DNA of the CDR3 is TGTGCCAGCAGTTTGACTAGCGGGGACACAGATACGCAGTATTTT.

The chain links TRBV19 to TRBJ1-1, with D perhaps matching TRBD1 (5 bases). V was pared by 2 bases and J by 4 bases, with 11 bases between. This CDR3 has 14 amino acids. In germline, CDR1 is LNHDA, CDR2 SQIVND (reference sequence). The chain's CDR3 is CASSIRGGITEAFF. The CDR3 region has the DNA TGTGCCAGTAGTATAAGGGGCGGCATCACTGAAGCTTTCTTT.

This clone appeared a single time. V gene TRBV30 combines with J gene TRBJ1-1, with 8 bases that match TRBD1. The CDR3 length is 13 residues. J was trimmed by 11 bases and V by 4 bases; bases with no gene match: 12. Germline V CDR1 and CDR2: GTSNPN, SVGIG (reference sequence). CDR3 sequence: CAWIKDRGGMAFF. CDR3 sequence (DNA): TGTGCCTGGATTAAAGACAGGGGTGGTATGGCTTTCTTT.

V gene TRBV30 combines with J gene TRBJ2-5; TRBD1 is a possible D gene (6 bases). V lost 3 bases and J 5 bases, leaving 25 bases between the germline ends. The V gene's germline CDR1 is GTSNPN and CDR2 SVGIG (reference sequence). The CDR3 runs to 17 residues. The CDR3: CAWRHASPQGHGETQYF. The DNA for the CDR3 is TGTGCCTGGAGACATGCCTCCCCCCAGGGGCACGGGGAGACCCAGTACTTC.

This sequence joins TRBV7-8 and TRBJ2-1, with TRBD2 as a possible D gene (5 bases). In germline, CDR1 is SGHVS, CDR2 FQNEAQ. V was cut by 5 bases and J by 9 bases, with 11 bases left in between. The CDR3 loop spans 12 amino acids. The CDR3 reads CASSHTGVEQFF. For the CDR3, the DNA is TGTGCCAGCAGCCACACCGGGGTTGAGCAGTTCTTC. The variable domain in full, completed from reference TRBV7-8 and TRBJ2-1, reads GAGVSQSPRYKVAKRGQDVALRCDPISGHVSLFWYQQALGQGPEFLTYFQNEAQLDKSGLPSDRFFAERPEGSVSTLKIQRTQQEDSAVYLCASSHTGVEQFFGPGTRLTVL.

This chain connects TRBV28 to TRBJ2-5, with TRBD2 matching over 7 bases. CDR1 and CDR2 (germline): MDHEN, SYDVKM. Trimming removed 7 bases from V and 5 bases from J; junction bases left unmatched: 10. The CDR3 contains 14 residues. CDR3 in amino acids: CASTPGTTVETQYF. CDR3 nucleotides: TGTGCCAGCACCCCAGGGACTACGGTTGAGACCCAGTACTTC.

As concerns this clone: The junction differs from germline at one of its ends, possibly a read error. The rearrangement joins TRBV7-9 to TRBJ1-2, with 8 bases aligning to TRBD1. The CDR3 is 16 amino acids. Germline CDR1 reads SEHNR; CDR2 reads FQNEAQ (reference sequence). CDR3 in amino acids: CSSSFGQGRANYGYTF. The CDR3 bases are TGTTCCAGCAGCTTCGGACAGGGAAGGGCTAACTATGGCTACACCTTC.

This clone was recorded a few times. The rearrangement links TRBV6-5 to TRBJ1-1; D is possibly TRBD1 (5 bases). V was clipped by 5 bases and J by 5 bases, with 15 bases between them. The CDR3 spans 14 residues. Germline V gene data show CDR1 as MNHEY and CDR2 as SVGAGI. CDR3 nucleotides: TGTGCCAGCAGTCAATCAGGGTTAGGGACTGAAGCTTTCTTT. This codes for CASSQSGLGTEAFF.

The chain has TRBV18 and TRBJ2-7; TRBD2 is a possible D gene (6 bases). The CDR3 extends over 15 amino acids. Germline lookup yields CDR1 KGHSH and CDR2 LQKENI. The V gene lost 2 bases and the J gene lost 7 bases, with 18 bases spanning the gap. CDR3 sequence reads: CASSPTTGEMREQYF. CDR3 bases: TGTGCCAGCTCACCAACGACGGGGGAAATGAGAGAGCAGTACTTC.

The chain has TRBV30 and TRBJ2-3; 9 nucleotides line up with TRBD1. CDR1 and CDR2 from the germline V gene are GTSNPN and SVGIG (reference sequence). This CDR3 is 14 amino acids long. J lost 3 bases, V lost 3 bases, and 4 bases had no gene match. The CDR3 nucleotides are TGTGCCTGGAGGGGGGACAGGGAGACAGATACGCAGTATTTT. This translates into CAWRGDRETDTQYF. Supplemented by reference TRBV30 and TRBJ2-3, the full variable domain reads SQTIHQWPATLVQPVGSPLSLECTVEGTSNPNLYWYRQAAGRGLQLLFYSVGIGQISSEVPQNLSASRPQDRQFILSSKKLLLSDSGFYLCAWRGDRETDTQYFGPGTRLTVL.

This clone was observed a few times. The chain links TRBV15 to TRBJ1-3, with D tentatively TRBD1 (6 bases). Germline V gene lookup returns CDR1 LNHNV and CDR2 YYDKDF (reference sequence). The CDR3 has 20 amino acids. Between the trimmed V and J ends, which lost 3 bases and 0 bases, there was a span of 24 bases. Written as DNA, the CDR3 is TGTGCCACCAGCAGGGATGGGACCGACAGGCGGTACTACTCTGGAAACACCATATATTTT. This translates into CATSRDGTDRRYYSGNTIYF.

This chain links TRBV2 with TRBJ1-5, with D perhaps matching TRBD1 (6 bases). Per germline, CDR1 SNHLY and CDR2 FYNNEI. V shed 4 bases and J shed 1 base, with 11 bases lying between them. The CDR3 length is 15 residues. This CDR3 is CASSVRDISNQPQHF. As DNA, the CDR3 is TGTGCCAGCAGTGTACGGGACATCAGCAATCAGCCCCAGCATTTT.

V usage is TRBV18 and J usage is TRBJ1-2, with D tentatively TRBD1 (6 bases). The V end lost 3 bases, the J end lost 8 bases, and 13 bases lay between the germline ends. CDR1 and CDR2 from the germline V gene are KGHSH and LQKENI. There are 13 residues in the CDR3. CDR3 protein: CASSPDEGGGYTF. In DNA form, the CDR3 reads TGTGCCAGCTCACCGGACGAGGGGGGGGGCTACACCTTC. Together with reference TRBV18 and TRBJ1-2, the CDR3 gives the full variable domain: NAGVMQNPRHLVRRRGQEARLRCSPMKGHSHVYWYRQLPEEGLKFMVYLQKENIIDESGMPKERFSAEFPKEGPSILRIQQVVRGDSAAYFCASSPDEGGGYTFGSGTRLTVV.